This entry describes one T cell receptor beta chain. Its target antigen remains unknown. Base qualities are not recorded, but no much larger clone differs from it by a single base. This sample is part of a study of blood T cell repertoires in COVID-19 (dated by TCRdb to about 2020). As for the study more broadly: Samples from collaborators originated in the United States, Italy and Spain and spanned both the acute and convalescent phases of COVID-19. The prospective study material was composed of cDNA or gDNA derived from T cells, B-cell-depleted T cells, or PBMCs. Deeply sampled blood TCRbeta repertoires from subjects exposed to, actively infected with, or recovered from COVID-19 were included in the dataset. A freely available public database, intended as a resource for researchers studying the immune response to SARS-CoV-2, is where the repertoires were released. The samples were drawn from the first 160 participants of the ongoing ImmuneRACE study and from 950 to 1,500 subjects provided by 6 global collaborators. Sample metadata almost always included a de-identified subject ID, COVID-19 status, age in years and sex. HLA class I and class II types, where available, came from metadata supplied by the sample provider rather than from assay-based typing. Overall study outcomes, separate from this receptor: Clinical and demographic metadata were provided uncurated, with the amount varying by source and participant.

Per the germline V gene, SNHLY is the CDR1 and FYNNEI is the CDR2. The CDR3 holds 14 amino acids from the cysteine to the phenylalanine. The only DNA kept is the CDR3, 42 bases in frame from the first base. V drops 4 bases and J drops 4 bases, leaving 10 bases in between. TCRbeta CDR3 regions were amplified from genomic DNA by means of the immunoSEQ Assay, a bias-controlled multiplex PCR. For the original study's pipeline: Within the assay, amplification of reference gene primers was used to estimate how many nucleated cells each sample contained. To quantify the absolute abundance of each unique TCRbeta CDR3 rearrangement, sequence reads were collapsed and filtered. Productive Simpson clonality was computed per sample as the square root of Simpson's diversity index over productive rearrangements. In TCRdb, the immuneACCESS table is reduced to in-frame sequences with V and J assigned. These tables do not hold every clone; where another copy was compared, an unresolved V gene accounts for under half, and the others remain unexplained. The V and J calls and clone size are taken from that table; D and trimming were inferred from the DNA. In all, the sample holds about 270,000 clones, and 91% of those were seen once. The biggest ten clones account for 2.5% to 3% of the sample.

One collaborating source in Seattle enrolled patients during active infection and followed them longitudinally through the course of disease. Collaborating institutions collected whole blood in K2EDTA tubes following their own protocols. For TCRbeta analysis, collaborators shipped samples as frozen whole blood, isolated PBMCs, or DNA extracted from either of those sample types. The sequenced sample consisted of peripheral blood. This receptor chain uses TRBV2 and TRBJ2-2; TRBD1 could be the D gene, as 5 bases match. This TCR was sampled from a person aged 18-35 years with COVID-19, enrolled during active disease. CDR3 reads: CASSVVRGTGELFF. The DNA sequence is as follows: TGTGCCAGCAGTGTGGTTAGGGGCACCGGGGAGCTGTTTTTT.